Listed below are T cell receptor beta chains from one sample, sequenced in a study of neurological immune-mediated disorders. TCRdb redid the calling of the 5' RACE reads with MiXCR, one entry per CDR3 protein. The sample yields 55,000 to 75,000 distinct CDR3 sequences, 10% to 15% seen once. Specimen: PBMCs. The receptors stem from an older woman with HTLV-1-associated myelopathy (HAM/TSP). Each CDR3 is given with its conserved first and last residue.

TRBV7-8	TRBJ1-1	CASSLWDRNTEAFF
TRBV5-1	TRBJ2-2	CASSLALQAGELVF
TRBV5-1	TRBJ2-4	CASSKASGSGYIQYF
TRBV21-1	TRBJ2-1	CASSKPDKAGGRDPSSYNEQFF
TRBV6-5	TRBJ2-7	CASSRTLGKYEQYF
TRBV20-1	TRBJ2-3	CSARDRRQGRTDTQYF
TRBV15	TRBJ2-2	CATRQGRLNTGELFF
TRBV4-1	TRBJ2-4	CASSRLMTGEGAKNIQYF
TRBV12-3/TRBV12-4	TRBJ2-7	CASTDSSYEQYF
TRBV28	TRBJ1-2	CASSFRTGGTGYTF
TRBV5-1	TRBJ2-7	CASSPGLAGAYEQYF
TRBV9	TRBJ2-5	CASSVLAGGLETQYF
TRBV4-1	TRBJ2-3	CASSQDLSFAGARGKDTQYF
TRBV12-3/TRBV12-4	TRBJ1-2	CASSFMTAAITGYTF
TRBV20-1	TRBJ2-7	CSARVAGGTYEQYF
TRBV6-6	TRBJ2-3	CASSLGAGSTDTQYF
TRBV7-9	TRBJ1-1	CASSFLERPNTEAFF